These 22 T cell receptor beta chains originate from one sample sequenced in a study of shared clonotypes between healthy human individuals. Sequencing used immunoSEQ multiplex PCR; TCRdb keeps in-frame clones, though not all of them. Among some 2 million clones listed, over 85% were seen once. Sequenced: naive CD4+ T cells sorted from blood. Stated subset: CD45RA+ positively selected. Receptors originate from a man between 18 and 29 years old in good health.

The V call is TRBV4-3, the J call TRBJ1-2; D uncertain. Trimming removed 0 bases from V and 1 base from J, with 9 bases in between. CDR1 is LGHNA and CDR2 is YSLEER in the germline V gene. This CDR3 region has 15 residues. CDR3 nucleotide sequence: TGCGCCAGCAGCCAAGATTTCGGCAGTAACTATGGCTACACCTTC. Protein product: CASSQDFGSNYGYTF.

A word on this clone: Different DNA sequences within this sample yield the same CDR3. The chain uses TRBV9 and TRBJ2-2; TRBD1 matches 7 bases. Germline CDR1 is SGDLS and CDR2 is YYNGEE. J lost 1 base, V lost 3 bases, and 3 bases had no gene match. The CDR3 is made up of 15 amino acids. CDR3 DNA: TGTGCCAGCAGCGCAAGGACAGGGAACACCGGGGAGCTGTTTTTT. Translating it yields CASSARTGNTGELFF.

This rearrangement joins TRBV7-2 to TRBJ1-1; D gene unclear. This CDR3 comprises 14 residues. The V end lost 5 bases, the J end lost 4 bases, and 14 bases lay between the germline ends. Germline V gives CDR1 SGHTA, CDR2 FQGNSA. CDR3 nucleotide sequence: TGTGCCAGCAGCATACGGAGAGAGGGCACTGAAGCTTTCTTT. It specifies CASSIRREGTEAFF.

The chain recombines TRBV11-3 with TRBJ2-2, with TRBD1 identical over 9 bases. After removal of 0 bases from V and 3 bases from J, the junction contained 5 bases not matched to a gene. The CDR3 totals 17 residues. From germline, CDR1 is SGHNT and CDR2 YENEEA. In DNA, the CDR3 is TGTGCCAGCAGCTTAGAGACCCGGGACAGGGACACCGGGGAGCTGTTTTTT. This gives the protein CASSLETRDRDTGELFF.

The chain couples TRBV5-1 to TRBJ2-2; D uncertain. Germline values: CDR1 SGHRS, CDR2 YFSETQ. The CDR3 length is 14 residues. Between the trimmed V and J ends, which lost 5 bases and 2 bases, there was a span of 10 bases. The CDR3 loop is CASRHDGNTGELFF. The CDR3 DNA sequence: TGCGCCAGCAGACACGACGGAAACACCGGGGAGCTGTTTTTT.

The gene calls are TRBV12-5 and TRBJ2-7, with D possibly TRBD1 on 5 matching bases. Germline-derived CDR1 and CDR2 are LGHNT and FRNRAP. The CDR3 is 12 amino acids. V was cut by 7 bases and J by 3 bases, with 10 bases left in between. Here the CDR3 DNA reads TGTGCTAGTGCCCAGACAGTCTACGAGCAGTACTTC. This encodes CASAQTVYEQYF.

The chain is built from TRBV7-8 and TRBJ2-6; D is tentatively TRBD1 or TRBD2 (5 bases each). Germline CDR1 is SGHVS and CDR2 is FQNEAQ. V lost 8 bases and J 0 bases, leaving 11 bases between the germline ends. The CDR3 extends over 15 amino acids. This CDR3 is CASLPGSSGANVLTF. Written as DNA, the CDR3 is TGTGCCAGCTTACCAGGGAGCTCTGGGGCCAACGTCCTGACTTTC. Full variable domain (rest looked up from reference TRBV7-8 and TRBJ2-6): GAGVSQSPRYKVAKRGQDVALRCDPISGHVSLFWYQQALGQGPEFLTYFQNEAQLDKSGLPSDRFFAERPEGSVSTLKIQRTQQEDSAVYLCASLPGSSGANVLTFGAGSRLTVL.

The table lists this clone with a count of one. The chain is built from TRBV9 and TRBJ2-2; no reliable D call. V was pared by 0 bases and J by 2 bases, with 11 bases between. CDR3 length: 16 amino acids. Germline-derived CDR1 and CDR2 are SGDLS and YYNGEE. CDR3 in amino acids: CASSVDGILNTGELFF. For the CDR3, the DNA is TGTGCCAGCAGCGTAGATGGTATTCTTAACACCGGGGAGCTGTTTTTT.

The V and J genes are TRBV27 and TRBJ2-5, with 8 positions matching TRBD2. CDR3 size: 16 residues. CDR1 is MNHEY, CDR2 SMNVEV, per germline (reference sequence). Trimming took 6 bases from V and 4 from J; bases not matched to a gene: 13. CDR3 DNA: TGTGCCAGCAGCGCACAAGGGACGGGAGGGGCAGAGACCCAGTACTTC. Translated: CASSAQGTGGAETQYF.

The chain employs TRBV30 and TRBJ1-1, with D perhaps matching TRBD1 (5 bases). The CDR3 loop spans 13 amino acids. Trimming cost V 5 bases and J 3 bases, with 13 bases left between them. The germline V gene encodes CDR1 GTSNPN and CDR2 SVGIG (reference sequence). CDR3 nucleotides: TGTGCCTGGGACCGGGGGATGGACACTGAAGCTTTCTTT. Its translation: CAWDRGMDTEAFF.

This clone has only one observation. The genes are TRBV27 and TRBJ2-2; no clear D. This CDR3 has 15 amino acids. With 2 bases removed from V and 2 bases from J, the gap between germline ends came to 9 bases. CDR1 and CDR2 (germline): MNHEY, SMNVEV (reference sequence). CDR3: CASSLRERNTGELFF. The CDR3 nucleotides read TGTGCCAGCAGTTTAAGAGAACGAAACACCGGGGAGCTGTTTTTT.

V and J are TRBV19 and TRBJ2-3; D tentatively fits TRBD1 or TRBD2 (6 bases each). The CDR3 has 15 amino acids. V dropped 2 bases and J dropped 0 bases, with 9 bases sitting between them. The germline gives CDR1 LNHDA, CDR2 SQIVND (reference sequence). In nucleotides, the CDR3 is TGTGCCAGTAGTATAAGGGGGACTAGCACAGATACGCAGTATTTT. This sequence encodes CASSIRGTSTDTQYF.

The chain carries TRBV10-1 and TRBJ2-5, with TRBD2 identical over 8 bases. Germline values: CDR1 WNHNN, CDR2 SYGVQD (reference sequence). The J segment lost 4 bases and the V segment lost 4 bases, leaving 17 bases of the junction unmatched. The CDR3 extends over 18 amino acids. CDR3 sequence: CASSVGTRGDPTLETQYF. CDR3 DNA: TGCGCCAGCAGTGTAGGGACTAGAGGGGACCCTACCTTAGAGACCCAGTACTTC.

CDR3 sequence (DNA): TGTGCCTGGAGTGTAGGGCTAGCGGACCGAGAGACCCAGTACTTC. Translation: CAWSVGLADRETQYF. The rearrangement links TRBV30 to TRBJ2-5, with 7 positions matching TRBD2. The CDR3 has 15 amino acids. V trimming: 0 bases; J trimming: 4 bases; junction bases outside the gene matches: 8. From germline, CDR1 is GTSNPN and CDR2 SVGIG (reference sequence).

The gene calls are TRBV30 and TRBJ2-5; D possibly matches TRBD1 or TRBD2 (5 bases each). The CDR3 is 14 amino acids. Between the trimmed V and J ends, which lost 3 bases and 5 bases, there was a span of 16 bases. The germline V gene has CDR1 GTSNPN and CDR2 SVGIG (reference sequence). The CDR3 sequence is CAWRAWGMGETQYF. The CDR3 DNA follows: TGTGCCTGGAGAGCTTGGGGGATGGGTGAGACCCAGTACTTC.

This chain connects TRBV6-5 to TRBJ2-4; 7 bases match TRBD1. CDR1 and CDR2 (germline): MNHEY, SVGAGI. J gave up 0 bases and V 5 bases, and 4 bases lay outside the gene matches. This CDR3 contains 15 residues. CDR3 coding DNA: TGTGCCAGCAGTCCTACAGGGGTAGCCAAAAACATTCAGTACTTC. The encoded protein is CASSPTGVAKNIQYF.

Concerning this clone itself: Other DNA sequences of this sample code for an identical CDR3. V is TRBV6-1 and J is TRBJ1-5; no clear D. Per the germline V gene, CDR1 is MNHNS and CDR2 is SASEGT. The ends were cut back, 0 bases at V and 4 bases at J, with 4 bases in the middle. This CDR3 has 13 residues. The CDR3 sequence: CASSEAGNQPQHF. CDR3 DNA sequence: TGTGCCAGCAGTGAAGCAGGTAATCAGCCCCAGCATTTT.

CDR3 in DNA: TGCGCCAGCAGCTTGGCAGGACTAGAGAGGGATACGCAGTATTTT. Amino acid sequence: CASSLAGLERDTQYF. The chain carries TRBV5-1 and TRBJ2-3, with 7 bases lining up with TRBD2. CDR1 and CDR2 from the germline V gene are SGHRS and YFSETQ. The CDR3 sequence is 15 residues long. The ends lost 0 bases at V and 6 bases at J; junction bases unmatched: 7.

The V and J genes are TRBV6-5 and TRBJ1-5; 7 bases are a match to TRBD1. Germline CDR1 and CDR2: MNHEY and SVGAGI. CDR3 length: 15 amino acids. V was pared by 2 bases and J by 5 bases, with 6 bases of the junction left unmatched. CDR3 sequence: CASSYPGQTHQPQHF. CDR3 DNA: TGTGCCAGCAGTTACCCGGGACAGACTCATCAGCCCCAGCATTTT.

V and J are TRBV2 and TRBJ2-1; a weak D match, TRBD1 (5 bases). This CDR3 region has 11 residues. V was shortened by 4 bases and J by 15 bases, with 13 bases between the two germline ends. The germline gives CDR1 SNHLY, CDR2 FYNNEI. The CDR3 region is CASSVTGWAFF. For the CDR3, the DNA is TGTGCCAGCAGTGTCACAGGTTGGGCGTTCTTC.

The J gene is TRBJ1-1, the V gene TRBV6-1, with D unclear. The CDR3 length is 13 residues. Per the germline V gene, CDR1 is MNHNS and CDR2 is SASEGT. Trimming pared 8 bases from V and 1 base from J, leaving 11 bases between. CDR3 DNA: TGTGCCAGCGTAGTGACAACGAACACTGAAGCTTTCTTT. Translating it yields CASVVTTNTEAFF.

About this clone: The sample contains more than one DNA sequence encoding this CDR3. This chain joins TRBV15 and TRBJ2-7; tentative D call: TRBD2 (5 bases). Per the germline V gene, CDR1 is LNHNV and CDR2 is YYDKDF (reference sequence). Trimming removed 1 base at V and 4 bases at J, with 8 bases between. The CDR3 contains 13 residues. CDR3 sequence reads: CATSRVPGYEQYF. CDR3 DNA: TGTGCCACCAGCAGAGTACCGGGGTACGAGCAGTACTTC.